This T cell receptor beta chain is drawn from a study of T-cell memory formation after mild COVID-19. Whole-study context: Clusters were largely donor specific.

Using its own MiXCR run on the 5' RACE reads, TCRdb lists one record per CDR3 protein. In the table there are hundreds of thousands of distinct CDR3 sequences, 16% of which are singletons. The CDR3 spans 12 residues. V dropped 4 bases and J dropped 7 bases, with 9 bases sitting between them. CDR1 is SGHRS, CDR2 YFSETQ, per germline. Overall study results and limits: Memory sampled before infection contained some responding clones, suggesting cross-reactive memory joined.

As regards this clonotype: What it recognizes is unknown.

The chain is built from TRBV5-1 and TRBJ2-1; no clear D gene. Sequenced sample: PBMCs or a T cell subset sorted from them (not recorded which). This receptor was obtained from a man between 18 and 35 years old who had mild COVID-19 (a few samples of this study predate the infection). Cell type and time point are not known. CDR3 DNA sequence: TGCGCCAGCAGCCCCCACGGAAATGAGCAGTTCTTC. Its protein is CASSPHGNEQFF.